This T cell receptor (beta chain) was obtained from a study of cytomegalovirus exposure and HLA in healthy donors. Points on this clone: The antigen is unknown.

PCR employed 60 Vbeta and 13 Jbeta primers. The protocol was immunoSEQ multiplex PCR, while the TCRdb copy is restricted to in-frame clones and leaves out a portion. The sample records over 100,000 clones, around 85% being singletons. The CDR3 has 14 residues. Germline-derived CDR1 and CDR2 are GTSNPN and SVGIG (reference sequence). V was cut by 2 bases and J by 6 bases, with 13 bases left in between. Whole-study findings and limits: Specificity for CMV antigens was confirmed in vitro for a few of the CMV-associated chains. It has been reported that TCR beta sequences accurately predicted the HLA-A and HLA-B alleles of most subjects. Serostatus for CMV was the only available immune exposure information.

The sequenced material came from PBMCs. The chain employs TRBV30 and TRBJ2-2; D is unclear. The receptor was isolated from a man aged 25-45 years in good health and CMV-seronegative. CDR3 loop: CAWSPRLPPGELFF. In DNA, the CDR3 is TGTGCCTGGAGTCCCAGGCTACCTCCCGGGGAGCTGTTTTTT.